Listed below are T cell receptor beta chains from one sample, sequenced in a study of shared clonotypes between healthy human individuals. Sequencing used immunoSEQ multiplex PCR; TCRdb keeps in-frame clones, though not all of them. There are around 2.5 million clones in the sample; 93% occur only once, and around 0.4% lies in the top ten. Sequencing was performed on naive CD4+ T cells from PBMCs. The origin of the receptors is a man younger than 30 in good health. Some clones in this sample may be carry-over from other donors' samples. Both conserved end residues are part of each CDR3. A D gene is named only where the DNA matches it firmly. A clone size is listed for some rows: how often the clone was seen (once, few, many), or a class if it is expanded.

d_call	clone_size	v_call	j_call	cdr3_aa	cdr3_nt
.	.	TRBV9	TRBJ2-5	CASSATGTAETQYF	TGTGCCAGCAGCGCGACCGGGACGGCGGAGACCCAGTACTTC
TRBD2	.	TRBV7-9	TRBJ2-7	CASSSPRDYVAQYF	TGTGCCAGCAGCTCCCCCCGGGACTACGTCGCGCAGTACTTC
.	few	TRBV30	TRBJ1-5	CAWSLGQSNQPQHF	TGTGCCTGGAGCCTCGGACAGAGCAATCAGCCCCAGCATTTT
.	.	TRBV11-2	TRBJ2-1	CASSLDPHNEQFF	TGTGCCAGCAGCTTAGACCCACACAATGAGCAGTTCTTC
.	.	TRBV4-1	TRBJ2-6	CASSPQVPPVLTF	TGCGCCAGCAGCCCACAGGTTCCCCCCGTCCTGACTTTC
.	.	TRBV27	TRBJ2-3	CASSSPGGRQSTDTQYF	TGTGCCAGCAGTTCCCCTGGGGGGAGACAAAGCACAGATACGCAGTATTTT
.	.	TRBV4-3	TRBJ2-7	CASSQGTRKVSYEQYF	TGCGCCAGCAGCCAAGGGACGAGAAAAGTCTCCTACGAGCAGTACTTC
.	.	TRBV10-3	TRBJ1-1	CAISVQVPTEAFF	TGTGCCATCAGTGTTCAGGTCCCCACTGAAGCTTTCTTT
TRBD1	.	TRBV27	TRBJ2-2	CASRGQGAGELFF	TGTGCCAGCAGAGGACAGGGGGCCGGGGAGCTGTTTTTT
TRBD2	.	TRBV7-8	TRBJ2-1	CASSWGLAKYNEQFF	TGTGCCAGCAGCTGGGGACTAGCGAAATACAATGAGCAGTTCTTC
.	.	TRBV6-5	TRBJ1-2	CASGLTAYGYTF	TGTGCCAGCGGGTTGACAGCCTATGGCTACACCTTC
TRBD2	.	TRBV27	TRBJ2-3	CASSLTGTSGRGGGHTQYF	TGTGCCAGCAGTTTAACCGGGACTAGCGGGAGGGGAGGAGGTCATACGCAGTATTTT
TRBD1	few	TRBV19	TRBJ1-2	CASRGTGSGYGYTF	TGTGCCAGTAGGGGGACAGGGTCGGGCTATGGCTACACCTTC
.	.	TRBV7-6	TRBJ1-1	CASSSGGLSSTEAFF	TGTGCCAGCAGCAGTGGGGGGCTTTCGAGCACTGAAGCTTTCTTT
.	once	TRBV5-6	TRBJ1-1	CASSTPLNTEAFF	TGTGCCAGCAGCACCCCCTTGAACACTGAAGCTTTCTTT
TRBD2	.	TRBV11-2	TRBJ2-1	CASRLAGSSYNEQFF	TGTGCCAGCAGGTTAGCGGGTAGCTCCTACAATGAGCAGTTCTTC
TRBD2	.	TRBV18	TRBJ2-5	CASSPNRLAGGQQETQYF	TGTGCCAGCTCACCCAATCGACTAGCGGGAGGCCAACAAGAGACCCAGTACTTC
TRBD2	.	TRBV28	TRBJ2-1	CASTLHVAGGTRGNEQFF	TGTGCCAGCACCCTACATGTAGCGGGCGGGACTCGAGGCAATGAGCAGTTCTTC
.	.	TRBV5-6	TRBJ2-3	CASSLAGETDTQYF	TGTGCCAGCAGCTTGGCGGGAGAAACAGATACGCAGTATTTT
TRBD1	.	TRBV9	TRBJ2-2	CASSSQGAVAGELFF	TGTGCCAGCAGCTCACAGGGGGCTGTGGCCGGGGAGCTGTTTTTT
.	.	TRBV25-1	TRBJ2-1	CASSARGSEQFF	TGTGCCAGCAGTGCCCGTGGTAGTGAGCAGTTCTTC
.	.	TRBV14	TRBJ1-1	CASSPAPNTEAFF	TGTGCCAGCAGCCCCGCCCCGAACACTGAAGCTTTCTTT
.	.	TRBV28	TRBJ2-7	CASSPGSYEQYF	TGTGCCAGCAGTCCAGGGTCCTACGAGCAGTACTTC
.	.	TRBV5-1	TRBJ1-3	CASSLDRGSGNTIYF	TGCGCCAGCAGCTTGGATAGGGGCTCTGGAAACACCATATATTTT
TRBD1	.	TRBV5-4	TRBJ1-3	CASSPDRVGGNTIYF	TGTGCCAGCAGCCCGGACAGGGTGGGCGGAAACACCATATATTTT
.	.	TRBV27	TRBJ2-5	CASGVGVGSETQYF	TGTGCCAGCGGTGTCGGGGTCGGATCGGAGACCCAGTACTTC
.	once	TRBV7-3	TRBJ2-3	CASARGPDTQYF	TGTGCCAGCGCTCGAGGTCCAGATACGCAGTATTTT
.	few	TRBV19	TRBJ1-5	CASSWDTNQPQHF	TGTGCCAGTAGTTGGGACACCAATCAGCCCCAGCATTTT
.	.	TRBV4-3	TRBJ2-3	CASSHGQGTDTQYF	TGCGCCAGCAGCCATGGGCAGGGTACGGATACGCAGTATTTT
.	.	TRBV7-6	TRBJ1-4	CASSLRGATNEKLFF	TGTGCCAGCAGCTTACGAGGTGCAACTAATGAAAAACTGTTTTTT
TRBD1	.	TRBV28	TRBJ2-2	CASSLGTGGPTGELFF	TGTGCCAGCAGTCTCGGGACAGGGGGCCCCACCGGGGAGCTGTTTTTT
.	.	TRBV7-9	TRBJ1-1	CASSLSVANTEAFF	TGTGCCAGCAGCTTATCGGTAGCGAACACTGAAGCTTTCTTT
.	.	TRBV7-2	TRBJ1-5	CASSLESRGSNQPQHF	TGTGCCAGCAGCTTAGAATCCAGGGGTAGCAATCAGCCCCAGCATTTT
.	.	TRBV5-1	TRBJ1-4	CASTKQGNEKLFF	TGCGCCAGCACCAAGCAGGGTAATGAAAAACTGTTTTTT
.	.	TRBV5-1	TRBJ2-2	CASSLVAGAYTGELFF	TGCGCCAGCAGCTTGGTGGCGGGGGCGTACACCGGGGAGCTGTTTTTT
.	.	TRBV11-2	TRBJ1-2	CASSLSRGDYGYTF	TGTGCCAGCAGCCTATCTAGGGGCGACTATGGCTACACCTTC
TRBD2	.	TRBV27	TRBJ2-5	CASSLILAAQETQYF	TGTGCCAGCAGTTTAATCCTAGCGGCCCAAGAGACCCAGTACTTC
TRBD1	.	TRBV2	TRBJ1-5	CASSGGQGNQPQHF	TGTGCCAGCAGTGGAGGACAGGGGAATCAGCCCCAGCATTTT
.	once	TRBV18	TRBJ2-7	CASSPSSVGDEQYF	TGTGCCAGCTCACCATCTTCGGTGGGGGACGAGCAGTACTTC
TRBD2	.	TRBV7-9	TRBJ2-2	CASSNGTSGFGELFF	TGTGCCAGCAGCAACGGGACTAGCGGGTTCGGGGAGCTGTTTTTT
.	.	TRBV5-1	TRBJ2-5	CASSVGASGSLRGTQYF	TGCGCCAGCAGTGTGGGGGCCAGCGGGTCTTTACGAGGGACCCAGTACTTC